Presented here are 25 T cell receptor beta chains from one specimen sequenced in a study of blood T cell repertoires in COVID-19. Profiling relied on immunoSEQ multiplex PCR, and the TCRdb table lists in-frame clones only, not all of them. The data show tens of thousands of clones, 80% to 90% seen once. Source material: peripheral blood. Receptors originate from a man in his forties or fifties with active COVID-19.

The V gene is TRBV30, the J gene TRBJ1-6; 8 bases line up with TRBD1. The CDR3 is 16 amino acids. V lost 0 bases and J lost 9; bases outside the gene matches: 10. Germline V lookup: CDR1 GTSNPN, CDR2 SVGIG (reference sequence). The DNA for the CDR3 is TGTGCCTGGAGTGTACCCGACAGGGGTCGGGGTTCACCCCTCCACTTT. Translated, it gives CAWSVPDRGRGSPLHF.

The rearrangement links TRBV6-5 to TRBJ1-5; 8 bases agree with TRBD1. V lost 6 bases, J lost 0 bases, and 4 bases stayed unmatched. The CDR3 spans 15 residues. In germline, CDR1 is MNHEY, CDR2 SVGAGI. The CDR3 DNA reads as TGTGCCAGCAGACGGGACAGGACTAGCAATCAGCCCCAGCATTTT. Its translation: CASRRDRTSNQPQHF.

The chain combines TRBV5-1 with TRBJ2-6; D gene ambiguous. This CDR3 contains 18 residues. The V gene lost 4 bases and the J gene lost 0 bases, with 17 bases spanning the gap. Germline lookup yields CDR1 SGHRS and CDR2 YFSETQ. In DNA form, the CDR3 reads TGCGCCAGCAGCCGGTGGGCATTAACACCCTCTGGGGCCAACGTCCTGACTTTC. Its protein is CASSRWALTPSGANVLTF.

The V and J genes are TRBV29-1 and TRBJ1-1, with D tentatively TRBD1 (5 bases). CDR1 SQVTM and CDR2 ANQGSEA come from the germline V gene. The CDR3 is 17 amino acids. V lost 4 bases and J lost 0, with 21 bases in between. CDR3 in amino acids: CSVGGGVPLTMNTEAFF. CDR3 coding DNA: TGCAGCGTTGGGGGGGGAGTCCCCCTTACTATGAACACTGAAGCTTTCTTT.

V is TRBV3-1 (or the pseudogene TRBV3-2) and J is TRBJ2-7, with D perhaps matching TRBD2 (5 bases). V was shortened by 4 bases and J by 2 bases, with 21 bases between the two germline ends. Germline CDR1 LGHDT, CDR2 YNNKEL (reference sequence). The CDR3 is 17 residues long. As DNA, the CDR3 is TGTGCCAGCAGCCCAAAAAACCTCGCGGGTGGCCCCTACGAGCAGTACTTC. This translates into CASSPKNLAGGPYEQYF.

The J gene is TRBJ1-3, the V gene TRBV4-3; the D gene is possibly TRBD1 (5 bases). Trimming took 1 base from V and 6 from J, leaving 7 bases between them. CDR3 length: 13 amino acids. The germline CDR1 and CDR2 sequences are LGHNA and YSLEER. This chain's CDR3 is CASSQGRENTIYF. The CDR3 DNA reads as TGCGCCAGCAGCCAAGGCAGGGAAAACACCATATATTTT.

V and J are TRBV7-6 and TRBJ1-3, with a tentative D call TRBD1 (5 bases). The germline V gene has CDR1 SGHVS and CDR2 FNYEAQ. The ends were cut back, 2 bases at V and 0 bases at J, with 14 bases in the middle. The CDR3 spans 17 residues. CDR3 in amino acids: CASSLRAGGSSGNTIYF. DNA for the CDR3: TGTGCCAGCAGCTTAAGGGCTGGGGGGAGCTCTGGAAACACCATATATTTT.

This clone was seen just once. The rearrangement uses TRBV19 and TRBJ2-2; maybe TRBD2 (5 bases). In germline, CDR1 is LNHDA, CDR2 SQIVND (reference sequence). Trimming removed 1 base from V and 2 bases from J, with 8 bases in between. The CDR3 is made up of 15 amino acids. The CDR3 here is CASSIGGFNTGELFF. In DNA, the CDR3 is TGTGCCAGTAGTATAGGAGGGTTCAACACCGGGGAGCTGTTTTTT.

This chain links TRBV11-2 with TRBJ2-2; TRBD1 aligns across 7 bases. Per the germline V gene, CDR1 is SGHAT and CDR2 is FQNNGV. V lost 5 bases, J lost 4 bases, and 4 bases stayed unmatched. The length of the CDR3 is 14 residues. Written as DNA, the CDR3 is TGTGCCAGCAGCCCTGACAGGGTCACCGGGGAGCTGTTTTTT. Its protein is CASSPDRVTGELFF.

This chain connects TRBV11-2 to TRBJ2-7, with 8 bases matching TRBD1. CDR3 length: 16 residues. Germline V gene data show CDR1 as SGHAT and CDR2 as FQNNGV. Losses at the gene ends were 1 base for V and 5 bases for J; bases not matched to a gene: 10. The CDR3 here is CASSLVAVTGDDEQYF. The CDR3 nucleotides are TGTGCCAGCAGCTTAGTGGCTGTGACAGGGGACGACGAGCAGTACTTC.

The V and J genes are TRBV4-3 and TRBJ2-3; the D gene is possibly TRBD2 (5 bases). This CDR3 comprises 13 residues. Trimming took off 3 bases at V and 4 bases at J, with 8 bases between the two ends. Germline V gene lookup returns CDR1 LGHNA and CDR2 YSLEER. The CDR3 coding sequence is TGCGCCAGCAGCCATGGAGGTTCAGATACGCAGTATTTT. This translates into CASSHGGSDTQYF.

The chain combines TRBV19 with TRBJ2-7, with 11 bases matching TRBD1. The CDR3 consists of 17 residues. Germline V gene data show CDR1 as LNHDA and CDR2 as SQIVND (reference sequence). The V and J ends lost 5 bases and 0 bases, in that order; junction bases with no gene match: 9. The CDR3 DNA sequence: TGTGCCAGTAGTTGGGACAGGGGGGCCTTTAGCTCCTACGAGCAGTACTTC. Residues: CASSWDRGAFSSYEQYF. The full variable domain, rest sourced from reference TRBV19 and TRBJ2-7, is DGGITQSPKYLFRKEGQNVTLSCEQNLNHDAMYWYRQDPGQGLRLIYYSQIVNDFQKGDIAEGYSVSREKKESFPLTVTSAQKNPTAFYLCASSWDRGAFSSYEQYFGPGTRLTVT.

V usage is TRBV3-1 (or the pseudogene TRBV3-2) and J usage is TRBJ1-3; D is undetermined. The CDR3 sequence is 17 residues long. The germline gives CDR1 LGHDT, CDR2 YNNKEL (reference sequence). Trimming removed 0 bases at V and 2 bases at J, with 14 bases between. The CDR3 nucleotides read TGTGCCAGCAGCCAAGACTACGGGGAGGTCCCTGGAAACACCATATATTTT. Amino acids: CASSQDYGEVPGNTIYF.

V and J are TRBV6-5 and TRBJ1-3, with D possibly being TRBD1 (5 bases). CDR3 size: 15 residues. Trimming left V 6 bases short and J 4 bases short, with 16 bases between. The V gene's germline CDR1 is MNHEY and CDR2 SVGAGI. The CDR3 region is CASSPRGVIGNTIYF. In nucleotides, the CDR3 is TGTGCCAGCAGCCCCCGGGGGGTTATAGGAAACACCATATATTTT.

The chain recombines TRBV6-5 with TRBJ1-5, with TRBD1 matching over 7 bases. This CDR3 is built from 15 residues. Trimming removed 5 bases from V and 6 bases from J; junction bases left unmatched: 10. CDR1 and CDR2 (germline): MNHEY, SVGAGI. CDR3 sequence (DNA): TGTGCCAGCAGTCCAGGGGGGACGGGGAGTCAGCCCCAGCATTTT. Protein: CASSPGGTGSQPQHF.

The genes are TRBV6-5 and TRBJ1-5; 10 positions match TRBD1. This CDR3 region has 15 residues. The germline V gene has CDR1 MNHEY and CDR2 SVGAGI. V trimming: 6 bases; J trimming: 2 bases; junction bases outside the gene matches: 4. This CDR3 is CASRMTGGGNQPQHF. CDR3 bases: TGTGCCAGCAGAATGACAGGGGGCGGCAATCAGCCCCAGCATTTT.

This chain links TRBV14 with TRBJ1-4, with no clear D. V was pared by 0 bases and J by 10 bases, with 15 bases between. This CDR3 region has 15 residues. From germline, CDR1 is SGHDN and CDR2 FVKESK. The CDR3 loop is CASSQETAPSAKLFF. CDR3 sequence (DNA): TGTGCCAGCAGCCAAGAAACAGCCCCCTCGGCAAAACTGTTTTTT.

This chain uses TRBV6-5 with TRBJ2-7; tentatively, D is TRBD2 (6 bases). Germline V gene sequence: CDR1 MNHEY, CDR2 SVGAGI. The CDR3 loop spans 15 amino acids. V was clipped by 6 bases and J by 4 bases, with 19 bases between them. CDR3 DNA: TGTGCCAGCAGCTCCGGGACTGGGGGAAGATACGAGCAGTACTTC. Amino acids: CASSSGTGGRYEQYF.

The chain has TRBV10-3 and TRBJ1-5; weak D call: TRBD1 (6 bases). The V end was cut by 3 bases, the J end by 3 bases, with 21 bases between. The CDR3 length is 18 residues. Per the germline V gene, CDR1 is ENHRY and CDR2 is SYGVKD. The CDR3: CAISDGGEDRVINQPQHF. DNA for the CDR3: TGTGCCATCAGTGATGGGGGGGAGGACAGAGTTATCAATCAGCCCCAGCATTTT.

This clone has just a few counts. The chain couples TRBV2 to TRBJ1-4; D gene unclear. The CDR3 totals 14 residues. Germline loops: CDR1 SNHLY, CDR2 FYNNEI. The V gene lost 7 bases and the J gene lost 5 bases, with 14 bases spanning the gap. In nucleotides, the CDR3 is TGTGCCAGCACTCGGGAGAGCCTGAATGAAAAACTGTTTTTT. It codes for CASTRESLNEKLFF.

The genes are TRBV6-5 and TRBJ1-5; 8 nucleotides line up with TRBD1. V dropped 6 bases and J dropped 5; count of bases not matched to a gene: 9. Germline CDR1 reads MNHEY; CDR2 reads SVGAGI. The CDR3 loop spans 15 amino acids. The CDR3 DNA reads TGTGCCAGCAGATCTATAGGGACAGGTGATCAGCCCCAGCATTTT. Protein product: CASRSIGTGDQPQHF.

CDR3 in amino acids: CALRQGGGETQYF. The CDR3 DNA is TGTGCCTTGCGACAGGGTGGTGGGGAGACCCAGTACTTC. V and J are TRBV30 and TRBJ2-5; 7 positions agree with TRBD1. Trimming removed 7 bases from V and 5 bases from J; junction bases left unmatched: 10. CDR3 length equals 13 residues. CDR1 and CDR2 from the germline V gene are GTSNPN and SVGIG (reference sequence). Full variable domain (missing parts from reference TRBV30 and TRBJ2-5): SQTIHQWPATLVQPVGSPLSLECTVEGTSNPNLYWYRQAAGRGLQLLFYSVGIGQISSEVPQNLSASRPQDRQFILSSKKLLLSDSGFYLCALRQGGGETQYFGPGTRLLVL.

This rearrangement joins TRBV27 to TRBJ1-2, with a possible D match to TRBD1 (6 bases). Trimming took off 3 bases at V and 7 bases at J, with 12 bases between the two ends. CDR3 size: 13 residues. Germline V gene sequence: CDR1 MNHEY, CDR2 SMNVEV (reference sequence). The CDR3 DNA is TGTGCCAGCAGTTTCCTACAGGGCGGTGGCTACACCTTC. This gives the protein CASSFLQGGGYTF.

The V gene is TRBV3-1 (or the pseudogene TRBV3-2), the J gene TRBJ2-7; maybe TRBD1 (5 bases). Per germline, CDR1 LGHDT and CDR2 YNNKEL (reference sequence). CDR3 length: 13 residues. The V gene lost 0 bases and the J gene lost 3 bases, with 6 bases spanning the gap. In DNA form, the CDR3 reads TGTGCCAGCAGCCAAGATCAGGGCTACGAGCAGTACTTC. Protein sequence: CASSQDQGYEQYF.

The V call is TRBV2, the J call TRBJ2-5; 8 bases line up with TRBD1. This CDR3 region has 14 residues. In germline, CDR1 is SNHLY, CDR2 FYNNEI. V was clipped by 5 bases and J by 5 bases; unmatched bases: 7. The CDR3 nucleotides read TGTGCCAGCAGTTGGGCAGGGGGCGAGGAGACCCAGTACTTC. Protein product: CASSWAGGEETQYF. Supplemented by reference TRBV2 and TRBJ2-5, the full variable domain reads EPEVTQTPSHQVTQMGQEVILRCVPISNHLYFYWYRQILGQKVEFLVSFYNNEISEKSEIFDDQFSVERPDGSNFTLKIRSTKLEDSAMYFCASSWAGGEETQYFGPGTRLLVL.